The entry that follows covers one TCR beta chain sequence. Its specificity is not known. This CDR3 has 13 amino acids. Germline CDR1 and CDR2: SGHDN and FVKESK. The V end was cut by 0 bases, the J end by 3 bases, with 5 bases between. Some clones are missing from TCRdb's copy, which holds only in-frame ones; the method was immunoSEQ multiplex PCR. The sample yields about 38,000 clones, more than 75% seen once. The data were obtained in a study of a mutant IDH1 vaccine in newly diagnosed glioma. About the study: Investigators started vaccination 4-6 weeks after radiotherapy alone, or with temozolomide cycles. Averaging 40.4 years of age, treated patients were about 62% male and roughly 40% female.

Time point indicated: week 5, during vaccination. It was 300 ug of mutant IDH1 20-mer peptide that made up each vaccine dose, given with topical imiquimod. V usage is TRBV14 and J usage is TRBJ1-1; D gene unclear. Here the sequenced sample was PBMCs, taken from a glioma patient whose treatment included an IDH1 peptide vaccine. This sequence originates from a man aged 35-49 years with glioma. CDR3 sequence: CASSQEEYTEAFF. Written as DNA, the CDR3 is TGTGCCAGCAGCCAAGAAGAATACACTGAAGCTTTCTTT.